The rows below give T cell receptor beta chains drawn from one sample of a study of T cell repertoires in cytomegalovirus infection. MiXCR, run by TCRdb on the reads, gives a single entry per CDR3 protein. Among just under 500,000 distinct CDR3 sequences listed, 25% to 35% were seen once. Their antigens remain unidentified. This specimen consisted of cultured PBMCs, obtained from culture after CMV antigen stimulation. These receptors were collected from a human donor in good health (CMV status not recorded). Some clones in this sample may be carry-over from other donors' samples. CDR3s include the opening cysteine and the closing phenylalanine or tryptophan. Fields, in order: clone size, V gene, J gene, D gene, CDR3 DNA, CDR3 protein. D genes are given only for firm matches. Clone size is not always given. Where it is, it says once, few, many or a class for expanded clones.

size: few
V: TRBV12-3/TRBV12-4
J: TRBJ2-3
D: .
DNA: TGTGCCAGCAGTTTACCCCATACTAGCACAGATACGCAGTATTTT
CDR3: CASSLPHTSTDTQYF

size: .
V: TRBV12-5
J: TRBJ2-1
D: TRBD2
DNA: TGTGCTAGTGGAACTAATAGCGGGAGGGATAATGAGCAGTTCTTC
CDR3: CASGTNSGRDNEQFF

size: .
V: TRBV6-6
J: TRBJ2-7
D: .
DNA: TGTGCCAGCAGTTACTCCGTGGGGGGCTTCGAGCAGTACTTC
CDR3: CASSYSVGGFEQYF

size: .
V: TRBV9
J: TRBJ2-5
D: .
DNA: TGTGCCAGCAGCGTAGTGCCTAGCGCTCAAGAGACCCAGTACTTC
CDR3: CASSVVPSAQETQYF

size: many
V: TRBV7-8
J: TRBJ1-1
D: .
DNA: TGTGCCAGCAGCTTAGTTGGCTCCCTGAACACTGAAGCTTTCTTT
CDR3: CASSLVGSLNTEAFF

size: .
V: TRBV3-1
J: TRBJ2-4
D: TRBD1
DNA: TGTGCCAGCAGCCAAGGGAGGCTGGACAGGGCCTGGGCCAAAAACATTCAGTACTTC
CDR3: CASSQGRLDRAWAKNIQYF

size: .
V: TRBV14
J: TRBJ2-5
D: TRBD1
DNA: TGTGACAGCAGCCTCCGGACAGGGCGGGAGACCCAGTACTTC
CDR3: CDSSLRTGRETQYF

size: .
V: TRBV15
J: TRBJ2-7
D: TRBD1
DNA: TGTGCCACCAGCAGAGATGGAGGGACAGGGTCCTCCTACGAGCAGTACTTC
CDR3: CATSRDGGTGSSYEQYF

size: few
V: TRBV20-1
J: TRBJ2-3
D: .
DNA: TGCAGTGCGGACACTAGGAGGGGGGCAGATACGCAGTATTTT
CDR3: CSADTRRGADTQYF

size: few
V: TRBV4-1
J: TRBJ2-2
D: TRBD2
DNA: TGCGCCAGCAGCCAGGCCGCGGGAGGCTGGACCGGGGAGCTGTTTTTT
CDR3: CASSQAAGGWTGELFF

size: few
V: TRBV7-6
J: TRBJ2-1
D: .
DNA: TGTGCCAGCAGCTTTGGGCAGGGGCAACTCAATGAGCAGTTCTTC
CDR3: CASSFGQGQLNEQFF

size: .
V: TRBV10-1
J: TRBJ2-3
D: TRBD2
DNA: TGCGCCAGCAGTGACGGAGGTAGCGGGGTCAATCTGGATACGCAGTATTTT
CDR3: CASSDGGSGVNLDTQYF

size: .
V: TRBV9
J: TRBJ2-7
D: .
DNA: TGTGCCAGCAGCCCGATCTTAGCGGCCTCCTACGAGCAGTACTTC
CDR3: CASSPILAASYEQYF

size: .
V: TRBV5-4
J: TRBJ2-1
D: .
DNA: TGTGCCAGCAGCTTGGGGACAGCCAGTGAGCAGTTCTTC
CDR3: CASSLGTASEQFF

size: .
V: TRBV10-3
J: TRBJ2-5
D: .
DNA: TGTGCCATCAGTCAAGGGGCCGAAGTTTTCACCCAGTACTTC
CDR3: CAISQGAEVFTQYF

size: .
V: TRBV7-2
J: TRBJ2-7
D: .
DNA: TGTGCCAGCAGCGTAAGGGCGGACTCCTACGAGCAGTACTTC
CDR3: CASSVRADSYEQYF

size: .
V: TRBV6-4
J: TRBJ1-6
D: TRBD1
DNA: TGTGCCAGCAGTGACTCGACAGGGGGCAATTCACCCCTCCACTTT
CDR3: CASSDSTGGNSPLHF

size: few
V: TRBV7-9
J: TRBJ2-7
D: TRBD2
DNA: TGTGCCAGCAGCTTTTTAGCGGGGCTCTACGAGCAGTACTTC
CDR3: CASSFLAGLYEQYF

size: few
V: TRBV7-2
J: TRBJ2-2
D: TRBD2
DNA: TGTGCCAGCAGGAGGACTAGGGCTATCGCCGGGGAGCTGTTTTTT
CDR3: CASRRTRAIAGELFF

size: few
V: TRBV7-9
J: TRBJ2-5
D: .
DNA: TGTGCCAGCAGCCCCCGAGGTTTAGAGCCAAAAGAGACCCAGTACTTC
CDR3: CASSPRGLEPKETQYF

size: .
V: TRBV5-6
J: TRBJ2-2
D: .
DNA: TGTGCCAGCAGCTTGCCAGGGAGGTCCGGGGAGCTGTTTTTT
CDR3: CASSLPGRSGELFF

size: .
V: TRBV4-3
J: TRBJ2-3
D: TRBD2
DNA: TGCGCCAGCAGCCAAGATATCGCCGTGTTGGGACTAGTGGCGGGAAGCACAGATACGCAGTATTTT
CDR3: CASSQDIAVLGLVAGSTDTQYF

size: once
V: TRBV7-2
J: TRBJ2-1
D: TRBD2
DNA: TGTGCCAGCAGCTTAAGGCTAGCGGGGATCTACAATGAGCAGTTCTTC
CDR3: CASSLRLAGIYNEQFF

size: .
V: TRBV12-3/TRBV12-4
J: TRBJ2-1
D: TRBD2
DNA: TGTGCCAGCAGTTTAGACGCGGGACTAGCGGGAACAAATGAGCAGTTCTTC
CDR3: CASSLDAGLAGTNEQFF

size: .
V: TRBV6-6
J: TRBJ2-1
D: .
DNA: TGTGCCAGCAGTGGGGAAGGCCGCATCTACAATGAGCAGTTCTTC
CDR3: CASSGEGRIYNEQFF

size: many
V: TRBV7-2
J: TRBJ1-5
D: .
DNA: TGTGCCAGCAGCTTCCAGGGTAGTGGCAATCAGCCCCAGCATTTT
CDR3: CASSFQGSGNQPQHF

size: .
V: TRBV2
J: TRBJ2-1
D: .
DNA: TGTGCCAGCAGTGCTGACAACTACAATGAGCAGTTCTTC
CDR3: CASSADNYNEQFF

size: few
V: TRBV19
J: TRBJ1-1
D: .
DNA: TGTGCCAGTAGTAATATAGGCCTCTCCCCGGTGGGCGAAGCTTTCTTT
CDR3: CASSNIGLSPVGEAFF

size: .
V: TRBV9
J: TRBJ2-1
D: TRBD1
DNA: TGTGCCAGCAGCGTACTGGGACAGGGAAATGAGCAGTTCTTC
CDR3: CASSVLGQGNEQFF

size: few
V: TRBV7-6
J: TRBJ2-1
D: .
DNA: TGTGCCAGCAGCTTAAGACGAAACTACAATGAGCAGTTCTTC
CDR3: CASSLRRNYNEQFF

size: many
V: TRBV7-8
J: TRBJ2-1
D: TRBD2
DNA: TGTGCCAGCAGACCCGGCGGGGGGCCGGTTGAGCAGTTCTTC
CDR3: CASRPGGGPVEQFF

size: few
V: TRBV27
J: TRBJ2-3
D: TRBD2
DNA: TGTGCCAGCAGTCCCACTAGCGGGGCTTACACAGATACGCAGTATTTT
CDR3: CASSPTSGAYTDTQYF

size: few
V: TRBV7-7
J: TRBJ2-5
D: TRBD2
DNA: TGTGCTAGCAGCTTAGCGGGGTGGGAGACCCAGTACTTC
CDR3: CASSLAGWETQYF

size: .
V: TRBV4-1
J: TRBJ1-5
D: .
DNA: TGTGCCAGCAGCCGTGCCCGGGAGCCGCGGGATAGCAATCAGCCCCAGCATTTT
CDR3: CASSRAREPRDSNQPQHF

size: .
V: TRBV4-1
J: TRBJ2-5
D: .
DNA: TGCGCCAGCAGCCAAGACAGGGGCCTCTACCAAGAGACCCAGTACTTC
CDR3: CASSQDRGLYQETQYF

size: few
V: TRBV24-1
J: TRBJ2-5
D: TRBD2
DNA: TGTGCCACCAGTGGCCTGGGACTAGCGGGAGGAGAGACCCAGTACTTC
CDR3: CATSGLGLAGGETQYF

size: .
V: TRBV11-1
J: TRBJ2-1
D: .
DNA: TGTGCCAGCAGCCCGACGACCCACAAGGAACAGTTCTTC
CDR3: CASSPTTHKEQFF

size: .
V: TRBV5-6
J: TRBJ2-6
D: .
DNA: TGTGCCAGCAGCCGTACGAGCGGACCGATTGGGGCCTCTGGGGCCAACGTCCTGACTTTC
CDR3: CASSRTSGPIGASGANVLTF

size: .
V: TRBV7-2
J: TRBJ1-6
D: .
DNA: TGTGCCAGCAGGCCCGGGACGCCGCTGGGGCCCCTCCACTTT
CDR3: CASRPGTPLGPLHF

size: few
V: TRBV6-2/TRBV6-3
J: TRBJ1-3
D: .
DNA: TGTGCCAGCAGTTACCCGGACAGTTCGAGTGGAAACACCATATATTTT
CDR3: CASSYPDSSSGNTIYF

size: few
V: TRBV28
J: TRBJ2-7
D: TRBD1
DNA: TGTGCCAGCAGTTTAAGGTCGACAGGGTTCATCGGTCCGTACTACGAGCAGTACTTC
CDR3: CASSLRSTGFIGPYYEQYF

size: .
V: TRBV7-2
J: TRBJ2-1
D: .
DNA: TGTGCCAGCAGCTTAGGCCTTGGTTTGGGTACAAATGAGCAGTTCTTC
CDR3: CASSLGLGLGTNEQFF

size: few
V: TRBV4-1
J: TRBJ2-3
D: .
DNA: TGCGCCAGCAGCCAAGATCCGGACATAAGCACAGATACGCAGTATTTT
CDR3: CASSQDPDISTDTQYF

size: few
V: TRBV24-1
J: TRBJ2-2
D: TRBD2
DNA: TGTGCCACCAGTGATTCTGGGACTAGCGGGAGCCTCACCGGGGAGCTGTTTTTT
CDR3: CATSDSGTSGSLTGELFF

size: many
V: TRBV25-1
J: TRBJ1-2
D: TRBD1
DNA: TGTGCCAGCAGTGACACGAGACAGGGCAACTATGGCTACACCTTC
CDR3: CASSDTRQGNYGYTF

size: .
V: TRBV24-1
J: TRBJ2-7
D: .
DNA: TGTGCCACCAGTGATTTAAGAAGGATTCACCACGAGCAGTACTTC
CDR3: CATSDLRRIHHEQYF

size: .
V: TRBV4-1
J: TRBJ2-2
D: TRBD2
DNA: TGCGCCAGCAGCCAAGTCGGCGCGGGAGGTAGCACCGGGGAGCTGTTTTTT
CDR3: CASSQVGAGGSTGELFF

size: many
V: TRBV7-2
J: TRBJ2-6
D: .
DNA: TGTGCCAGCAGCCCCCGGGGCGCCAGCTCTGGGGCCAACGTCCTGACTTTC
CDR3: CASSPRGASSGANVLTF

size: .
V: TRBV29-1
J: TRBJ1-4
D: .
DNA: TGCAGCGCGAGAGGAACGGGAGCTAATGAAAAACTGTTTTTT
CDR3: CSARGTGANEKLFF

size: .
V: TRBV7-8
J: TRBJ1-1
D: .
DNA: TGTGCCAGCAGCTCACAACGGGTCTTACCCATGAACACTGAAGCTTTCTTT
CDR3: CASSSQRVLPMNTEAFF

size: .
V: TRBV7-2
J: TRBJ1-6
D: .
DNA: TGTGCCAGCAGCCACAGGACGGGAAAGAGCTCCTATAATTCACCCCTCCACTTT
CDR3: CASSHRTGKSSYNSPLHF

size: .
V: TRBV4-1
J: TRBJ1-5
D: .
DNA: TGCGCCAGCAGCCTCGAGGGGATTAGTCAGCCCCAGCATTTT
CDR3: CASSLEGISQPQHF

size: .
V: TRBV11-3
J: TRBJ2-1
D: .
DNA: TGTGCCAGCAGCTCAGAATCGGTGGGAGCCGCCTACAATGAGCAGTTCTTC
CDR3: CASSSESVGAAYNEQFF

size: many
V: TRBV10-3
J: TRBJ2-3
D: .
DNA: TGTGCCATCAGTGAGGACCCACGCGATACGCAGTATTTT
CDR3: CAISEDPRDTQYF

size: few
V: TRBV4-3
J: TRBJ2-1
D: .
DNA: TGCGCCAGCAGCCAAGAGGAACAGAGTGAGCAGTTCTTC
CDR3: CASSQEEQSEQFF